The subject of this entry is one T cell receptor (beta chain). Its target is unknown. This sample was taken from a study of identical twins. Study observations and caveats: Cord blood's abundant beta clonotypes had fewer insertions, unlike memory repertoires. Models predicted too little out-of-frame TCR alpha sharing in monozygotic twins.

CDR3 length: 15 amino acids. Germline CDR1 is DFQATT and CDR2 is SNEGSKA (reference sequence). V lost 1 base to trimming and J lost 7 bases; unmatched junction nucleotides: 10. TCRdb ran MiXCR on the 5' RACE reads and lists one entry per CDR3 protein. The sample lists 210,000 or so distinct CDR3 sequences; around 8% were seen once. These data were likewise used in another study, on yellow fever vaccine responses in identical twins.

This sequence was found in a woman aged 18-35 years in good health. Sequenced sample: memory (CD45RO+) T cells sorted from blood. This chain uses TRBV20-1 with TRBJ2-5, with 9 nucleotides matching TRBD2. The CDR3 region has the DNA TGCAGTGCTAGAGGGGGCGGGGGGGCCTCCGGGACCCAGTACTTC. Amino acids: CSARGGGGASGTQYF.